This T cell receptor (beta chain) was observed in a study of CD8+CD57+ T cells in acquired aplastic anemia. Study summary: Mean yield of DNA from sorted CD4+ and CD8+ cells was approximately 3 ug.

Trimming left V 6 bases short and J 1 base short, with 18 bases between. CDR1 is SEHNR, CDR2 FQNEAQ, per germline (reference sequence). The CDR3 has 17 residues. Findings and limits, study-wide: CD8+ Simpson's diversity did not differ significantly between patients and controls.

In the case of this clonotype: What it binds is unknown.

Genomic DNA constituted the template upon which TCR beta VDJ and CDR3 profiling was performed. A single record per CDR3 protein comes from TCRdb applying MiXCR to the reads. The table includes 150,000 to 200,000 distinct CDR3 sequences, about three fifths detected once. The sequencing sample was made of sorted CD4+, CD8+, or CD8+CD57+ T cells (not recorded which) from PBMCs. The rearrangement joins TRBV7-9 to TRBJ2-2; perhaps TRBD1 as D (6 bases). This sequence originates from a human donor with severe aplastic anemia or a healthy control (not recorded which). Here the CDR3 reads CASSPNAPGQNTGELFF. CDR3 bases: TGTGCCAGCAGTCCGAACGCGCCGGGACAGAACACCGGGGAGCTGTTTTTT.